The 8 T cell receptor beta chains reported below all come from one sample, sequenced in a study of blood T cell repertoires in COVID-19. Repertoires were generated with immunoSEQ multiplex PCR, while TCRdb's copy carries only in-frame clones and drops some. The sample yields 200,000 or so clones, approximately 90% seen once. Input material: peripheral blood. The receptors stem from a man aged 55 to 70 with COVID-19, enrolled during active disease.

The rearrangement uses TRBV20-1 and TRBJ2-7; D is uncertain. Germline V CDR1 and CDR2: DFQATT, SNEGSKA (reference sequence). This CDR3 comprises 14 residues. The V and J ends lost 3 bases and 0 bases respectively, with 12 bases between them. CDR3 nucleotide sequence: TGCAGTGCTAGTCTCTTCAGGAACTCCTACGAGCAGTACTTC. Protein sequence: CSASLFRNSYEQYF.

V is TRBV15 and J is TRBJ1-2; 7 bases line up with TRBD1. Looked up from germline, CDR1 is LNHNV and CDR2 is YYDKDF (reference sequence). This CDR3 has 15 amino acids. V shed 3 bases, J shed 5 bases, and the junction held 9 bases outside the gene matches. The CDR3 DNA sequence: TGTGCCACCAGCAGTCCAGGGACAGTCTGGTATGGCTACACCTTC. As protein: CATSSPGTVWYGYTF.

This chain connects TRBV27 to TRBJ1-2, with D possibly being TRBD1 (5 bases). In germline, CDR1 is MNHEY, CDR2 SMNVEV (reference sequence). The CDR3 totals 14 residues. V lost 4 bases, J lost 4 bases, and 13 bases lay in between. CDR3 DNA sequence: TGTGCCAGCAGTTCCCCCGGGAGGGGCTATGGCTACACCTTC. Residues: CASSSPGRGYGYTF.

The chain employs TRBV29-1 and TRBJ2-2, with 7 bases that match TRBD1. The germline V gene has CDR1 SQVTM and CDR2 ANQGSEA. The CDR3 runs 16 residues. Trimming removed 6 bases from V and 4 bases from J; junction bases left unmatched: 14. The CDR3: CSVASAGTAGTGELFF. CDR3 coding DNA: TGCAGCGTGGCCTCTGCCGGGACAGCCGGCACCGGGGAGCTGTTTTTT.

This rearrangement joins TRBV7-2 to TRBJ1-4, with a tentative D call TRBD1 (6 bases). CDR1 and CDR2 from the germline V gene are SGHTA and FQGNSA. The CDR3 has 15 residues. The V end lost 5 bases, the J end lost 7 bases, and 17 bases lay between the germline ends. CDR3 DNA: TGTGCCAGCAGCCGGGACACAGGGCTTAGTGAAAAACTGTTTTTT. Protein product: CASSRDTGLSEKLFF.

CDR3 region: CASSLARTGVTEAFF. The CDR3 DNA reads TGTGCCAGCAGCTTAGCACGGACAGGGGTCACTGAAGCTTTCTTT. The chain links TRBV7-2 to TRBJ1-1; 9 bases line up with TRBD1. The CDR3 covers 15 residues. Losses at the gene ends were 0 bases for V and 4 bases for J; bases not matched to a gene: 3. Germline CDR1 and CDR2: SGHTA and FQGNSA.

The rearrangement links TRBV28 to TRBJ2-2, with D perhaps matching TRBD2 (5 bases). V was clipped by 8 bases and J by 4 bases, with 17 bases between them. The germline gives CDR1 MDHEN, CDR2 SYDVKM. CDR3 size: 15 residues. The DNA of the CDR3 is TGTGCCAGCGTTGCTGGGCGGGCGGGCACCGGGGAGCTGTTTTTT. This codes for CASVAGRAGTGELFF.

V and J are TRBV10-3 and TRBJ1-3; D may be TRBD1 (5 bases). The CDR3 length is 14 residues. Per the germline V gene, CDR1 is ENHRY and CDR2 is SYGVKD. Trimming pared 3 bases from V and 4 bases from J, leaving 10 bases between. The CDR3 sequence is CAISERGAGNTIYF. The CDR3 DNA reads TGTGCCATCAGTGAAAGGGGCGCGGGAAACACCATATATTTT.